The 29 T cell receptor beta chains reported below all come from one sample, sequenced in a study of cytomegalovirus exposure and HLA in healthy donors. PCR primers comprised 60 Vbeta and 13 Jbeta primers. Repertoires were generated with immunoSEQ multiplex PCR, while TCRdb's copy carries only in-frame clones and drops some. The table records 250,000 to 350,000 clones, roughly two thirds of them present only once. The sample was PBMCs. These receptors were collected from a female donor in good health and CMV-seronegative.

The CDR3 protein is CAWSKTVNTEAFF. As DNA, the CDR3 is TGTGCCTGGAGTAAGACAGTTAACACTGAAGCTTTCTTT. This chain uses TRBV30 with TRBJ1-1, with TRBD1 as a possible D gene (5 bases). The V and J ends lost 2 bases and 2 bases respectively, with 9 bases between them. The germline gives CDR1 GTSNPN, CDR2 SVGIG (reference sequence). CDR3 length equals 13 residues.

This rearrangement joins TRBV2 to TRBJ1-6, with a weak D call TRBD1 (5 bases). Deletions cut 4 bases from V and 9 bases from J, with 13 bases between. Germline V gene lookup returns CDR1 SNHLY and CDR2 FYNNEI. The CDR3 totals 14 residues. The CDR3 loop reads CASSGEQASSPLHF. CDR3 in DNA: TGTGCCAGCAGTGGGGAACAGGCTTCTTCACCCCTCCACTTT.

V usage is TRBV6-1 and J usage is TRBJ2-7, with 8 bases identical to TRBD1. In germline, CDR1 is MNHNS, CDR2 SASEGT. The length of the CDR3 is 16 residues. The ends lost 4 bases at V and 4 bases at J; junction bases unmatched: 12. CDR3 DNA: TGTGCCAGCAGTGCGAGCTACGGCCAGGGGGCATACGAGCAGTACTTC. It encodes CASSASYGQGAYEQYF.

This clone has just a few counts. This chain connects TRBV30 to TRBJ2-1; 7 positions agree with TRBD2. This CDR3 has 14 amino acids. The V and J ends lost 2 bases and 9 bases, in that order; junction bases with no gene match: 10. Per the germline V gene, CDR1 is GTSNPN and CDR2 is SVGIG (reference sequence). Here the CDR3 reads CAWSSGLGVTEQFF. CDR3 coding DNA: TGTGCCTGGAGTTCCGGACTAGGGGTTACTGAGCAGTTCTTC.

To note about this clone: At one boundary the junction diverges from the germline segment, which might be a read error. V usage is TRBV7-9 and J usage is TRBJ2-1; D remains unclear. CDR1 is SEHNR and CDR2 is FQNEAQ in the germline V gene (reference sequence). There are 14 residues in the CDR3. The CDR3 DNA reads TGTTCCAGCAGCTTGGTATTAGCCGACAATGAGCAGTTCTTC. The encoded protein is CSSSLVLADNEQFF.

This clone was observed once. This chain uses TRBV6-1 with TRBJ2-1; no clear D. The CDR3 length is 13 residues. The V and J ends lost 0 bases and 8 bases respectively, with 8 bases between them. Germline V gene data show CDR1 as MNHNS and CDR2 as SASEGT. The CDR3: CASSEALRDEQFF. Written as DNA, the CDR3 is TGTGCCAGCAGTGAAGCGCTTCGAGATGAGCAGTTCTTC.

J is TRBJ2-5 and V is TRBV11-2, with TRBD2 matching 8 bases. The CDR3 covers 12 residues. The trim removed 4 bases at V and 9 bases at J, leaving 4 bases unmatched. CDR1 SGHAT and CDR2 FQNNGV come from the germline V gene. In DNA, the CDR3 is TGTGCCAGCAGCTCGGGGGGGGAGGCCCAGTACTTC. Protein sequence: CASSSGGEAQYF.

V usage is TRBV27 and J usage is TRBJ2-7; 11 bases align to TRBD2. Losses at the gene ends were 6 bases for V and 0 bases for J; bases not matched to a gene: 7. The CDR3 consists of 16 residues. CDR1 and CDR2 from the germline V gene are MNHEY and SMNVEV (reference sequence). The CDR3 is CASSRGTSGSSYEQYF. CDR3 nucleotide sequence: TGTGCCAGCAGCCGAGGGACTAGCGGAAGCTCCTACGAGCAGTACTTC.

The chain is built from TRBV10-3 and TRBJ2-7; maybe TRBD2 (7 bases). The CDR3 is made up of 14 amino acids. The V gene lost 2 bases and the J gene lost 6 bases, with 14 bases spanning the gap. Germline loops: CDR1 ENHRY, CDR2 SYGVKD. Here the CDR3 reads CAISEGRGAVEQYF. The CDR3 DNA reads as TGTGCCATCAGTGAGGGGAGGGGGGCGGTCGAGCAGTACTTC.

The V call is TRBV18, the J call TRBJ2-5, with D perhaps matching TRBD1 (5 bases). The V and J ends lost 0 bases and 5 bases respectively, with 13 bases between them. Germline CDR1 reads KGHSH; CDR2 reads LQKENI. The CDR3 covers 15 residues. CDR3 nucleotide sequence: TGTGCCAGCTCACCACCGGCAGCCCCAGGGGAGACCCAGTACTTC. Protein sequence: CASSPPAAPGETQYF.

This clone was counted between two and nine times. The V call is TRBV2, the J call TRBJ2-7, with a possible D match to TRBD2 (5 bases). This CDR3 contains 15 residues. Trimming cost V 7 bases and J 5 bases, with 21 bases left between them. Germline V gene data show CDR1 as SNHLY and CDR2 as FYNNEI. The CDR3 DNA follows: TGTGCCAGCAACAACGGCCTTTCTAGCACGGACGAGCAGTACTTC. Its protein is CASNNGLSSTDEQYF.

The genes are TRBV5-8 and TRBJ2-7; the D gene is possibly TRBD1 (5 bases). The V end lost 4 bases, the J end lost 6 bases, and 11 bases lay between the germline ends. Germline CDR1 reads SGHTS; CDR2 reads YDEGEE. This CDR3 spans 12 amino acids. CDR3 protein: CASSLDRGEQYF. For the CDR3, the DNA is TGTGCCAGCAGCCTTGACAGAGGCGAGCAGTACTTC.

The chain uses TRBV7-9 and TRBJ1-1; D remains unclear. The CDR3 extends over 14 amino acids. Germline V gives CDR1 SEHNR, CDR2 FQNEAQ (reference sequence). Trimming pared 5 bases from V and 6 bases from J, leaving 16 bases between. In DNA form, the CDR3 reads TGTGCCAGCAGCCAACTAAGTTCCGGGGCTGAAGCTTTCTTT. Residues: CASSQLSSGAEAFF. Full variable domain (rest looked up from reference TRBV7-9 and TRBJ1-1): DTGVSQNPRHKITKRGQNVTFRCDPISEHNRLYWYRQTLGQGPEFLTYFQNEAQLEKSRLLSDRFSAERPKGSFSTLEIQRTEQGDSAMYLCASSQLSSGAEAFFGQGTRLTVV.

This clone has a single count. The chain is built from TRBV18 and TRBJ2-1; TRBD1 agrees at 8 bases. V dropped 3 bases and J dropped 14; count of bases not matched to a gene: 3. The CDR3 contains 11 residues. The germline gives CDR1 KGHSH, CDR2 LQKENI. The CDR3 sequence is CASSPDRDEFF. In nucleotides, the CDR3 is TGTGCCAGCTCACCGGACAGGGACGAGTTCTTC.

As DNA, the CDR3 is TGTGCCCTAAGGGGGGGGAGATTAGGCACAGATACGCAGTATTTT. Protein product: CALRGGRLGTDTQYF. The chain links TRBV2 to TRBJ2-3; D possibly corresponds to TRBD2 (7 bases). V lost 11 bases and J lost 1, with 19 bases in between. This CDR3 is built from 15 residues. Per germline, CDR1 SNHLY and CDR2 FYNNEI.

Worth noting for this clone: Its ends do not fully match the called genes, so a read error is possible. This chain links TRBV7-9 with TRBJ2-1; 8 bases agree with TRBD2. The CDR3 is made up of 15 amino acids. CDR1 is SEHNR, CDR2 FQNEAQ, per germline (reference sequence). The CDR3 loop is CANSLVTSGHNEQFF. The DNA of the CDR3 is TGTGCCAACAGCTTAGTAACTAGCGGACACAATGAGCAGTTCTTC.

This clone was picked up a small number of times. The V gene is TRBV5-1, the J gene TRBJ2-5; D gene ambiguous. The CDR3 length is 14 residues. Trimming removed 1 base at V and 5 bases at J, with 12 bases between. CDR1 and CDR2 (germline): SGHRS, YFSETQ. CDR3 protein: CASSLNVGWETQYF. As DNA, the CDR3 is TGCGCCAGCAGCTTGAACGTCGGTTGGGAGACCCAGTACTTC.

The chain combines TRBV28 with TRBJ1-1; TRBD1 aligns across 10 bases. This CDR3 has 16 residues. Germline CDR1 reads MDHEN; CDR2 reads SYDVKM. V dropped 4 bases and J dropped 4; count of bases not matched to a gene: 9. The CDR3 loop is CASSSHTGQGGTEAFF. The CDR3 DNA is TGTGCCAGCAGTTCCCACACCGGACAGGGGGGCACTGAAGCTTTCTTT. Full variable domain (missing parts from reference TRBV28 and TRBJ1-1): DVKVTQSSRYLVKRTGEKVFLECVQDMDHENMFWYRQDPGLGLRLIYFSYDVKMKEKGDIPEGYSVSREKKERFSLILESASTNQTSMYLCASSSHTGQGGTEAFFGQGTRLTVV.

V and J are TRBV5-1 and TRBJ1-1; 9 bases map to TRBD1. The CDR3 sequence is 15 residues long. The V gene end was trimmed by 4 bases and the J gene end by 4 bases; junction bases not matched to a gene: 8. CDR1 and CDR2 from the germline V gene are SGHRS and YFSETQ. CDR3 loop: CASSRDRAPGTEAFF. The CDR3 DNA is TGCGCCAGCAGCCGGGACAGGGCGCCTGGCACTGAAGCTTTCTTT.

This clone showed up just a few times. The chain recombines TRBV6-4 with TRBJ1-1; D ambiguous. The length of the CDR3 is 13 residues. Trimming stripped 4 bases from V and 1 base from J, with 7 bases between. Germline V gene lookup returns CDR1 MRHNA and CDR2 SNTAGT. The CDR3 is CASSARENTEAFF. CDR3 coding DNA: TGTGCCAGCAGTGCCCGGGAGAACACTGAAGCTTTCTTT.

This clone was seen a few times. V usage is TRBV6-5 and J usage is TRBJ1-1; 9 bases match TRBD1. CDR3 length equals 15 residues. The germline CDR1 and CDR2 sequences are MNHEY and SVGAGI. The V and J ends lost 6 bases and 1 base, in that order; junction bases with no gene match: 6. The CDR3 region is CASSRDRAKNTEAFF. The CDR3 nucleotides read TGTGCCAGCAGCAGGGACAGGGCCAAGAACACTGAAGCTTTCTTT.

The genes are TRBV27 and TRBJ2-7, with D possibly being TRBD1 (5 bases). Germline V gene lookup returns CDR1 MNHEY and CDR2 SMNVEV (reference sequence). Trimming took 2 bases from V and 6 from J, leaving 11 bases between them. The CDR3 loop spans 13 amino acids. DNA of the CDR3: TGTGCCAGCAGTTTAGGGGCAGGGCGCGAGCAGTACTTC. This codes for CASSLGAGREQYF.

The chain combines TRBV25-1 with TRBJ2-5; D is unresolved. Germline V gene data show CDR1 as MGHDK and CDR2 as SYGVNS. V was trimmed by 7 bases and J by 4 bases, leaving 13 bases between them. The CDR3 extends over 13 amino acids. The CDR3 nucleotides read TGTGCCAGCACCCCCCCGGGTGCAGAGACCCAGTACTTC. Its protein product is CASTPPGAETQYF.

The chain couples TRBV25-1 to TRBJ2-1; 7 bases map to TRBD2. The CDR3 consists of 15 residues. Per germline, CDR1 MGHDK and CDR2 SYGVNS. V trimming: 5 bases; J trimming: 5 bases; junction bases outside the gene matches: 9. CDR3: CASSPGGVAHNEQFF. The CDR3 nucleotides read TGTGCCAGCAGTCCTGGGGGGGTTGCCCACAATGAGCAGTTCTTC.

The chain employs TRBV11-2 and TRBJ2-1, with TRBD2 matching over 8 bases. The CDR3 length is 14 residues. Germline CDR1 and CDR2: SGHAT and FQNNGV. V dropped 8 bases and J dropped 4; count of bases not matched to a gene: 7. DNA of the CDR3: TGTGCCAGCCATCCAGCGGGAGTTTACAATGAGCAGTTCTTC. Translation gives CASHPAGVYNEQFF.

V gene TRBV7-8 combines with J gene TRBJ1-1; D perhaps matches TRBD1 (5 bases). CDR3 size: 14 residues. Germline lookup yields CDR1 SGHVS and CDR2 FQNEAQ. Trimming took 5 bases from V and 1 from J, leaving 11 bases between them. DNA for the CDR3: TGTGCCAGCAGCCGTAATCAGGGGAACACTGAAGCTTTCTTT. It translates to CASSRNQGNTEAFF.

The chain links TRBV4-1 to TRBJ2-1; 7 nucleotides match TRBD2. Trimming at V came to 6 bases and at J to 5 bases, leaving 7 bases not matched to a gene. Germline CDR1 reads MGHRA; CDR2 reads YSYEKL. This CDR3 has 14 residues. The CDR3 DNA sequence: TGCGCCAGCAGTACACGGACTAGGGACAATGAGCAGTTCTTC. It codes for CASSTRTRDNEQFF.

This chain links TRBV2 with TRBJ2-1, with D possibly matching TRBD1 (6 bases). Germline lookup yields CDR1 SNHLY and CDR2 FYNNEI. The CDR3 has 12 amino acids. The V end was cut by 1 base, the J end by 8 bases, with 6 bases between. The CDR3 loop is CASSEEGDEQFF. The CDR3 nucleotides are TGTGCCAGCAGTGAAGAGGGGGATGAGCAGTTCTTC.

This clone was seen more than once but under ten times. The chain employs TRBV27 and TRBJ2-7, with 7 bases lining up with TRBD2. CDR3 size: 16 residues. Looked up from germline, CDR1 is MNHEY and CDR2 is SMNVEV (reference sequence). V trimming: 3 bases; J trimming: 3 bases; junction bases outside the gene matches: 11. The CDR3 DNA is TGTGCCAGCAGTTTTTCTCCAGTGGGGGGGGACTACGAGCAGTACTTC. Protein product: CASSFSPVGGDYEQYF.